Here is one TCR beta chain with its context. Its target is not known. Constant-region reverse primers amplified full-length variable regions, followed by semi-nested Nested Universal Primer A PCR. TCRdb reanalysed the 5' RACE reads using MiXCR and keeps one entry per CDR3 protein. This table has over 25,000 distinct CDR3 sequences, about 26% appearing once. Naive CD4+ cells had CD25+ Tregs removed. Study-level results: The larger cohort examined one V-J beta rearrangement, not whole repertoires. Tumor Treg TCRs overlapped most with tumor naive CD4+ cells.

The clonotype was recovered from a female donor with breast cancer. Sequenced input: naive CD4+ T cells sorted from a lymph node. Stated subset: naive CD4+ T cells, CD4+CD45RA+CD25-.

The CDR3 sequence: CASSLSLLQGARGANVLTF. In nucleotides, the CDR3 is TGTGCCAGCAGCTTATCCCTCTTACAGGGGGCTCGTGGGGCCAACGTCCTGACTTTC. The V gene is TRBV11-2, the J gene TRBJ2-6; 9 nucleotides match TRBD1. The germline V gene has CDR1 SGHAT and CDR2 FQNNGV. The CDR3 extends over 19 amino acids. V dropped 2 bases and J dropped 3; count of bases not matched to a gene: 11.